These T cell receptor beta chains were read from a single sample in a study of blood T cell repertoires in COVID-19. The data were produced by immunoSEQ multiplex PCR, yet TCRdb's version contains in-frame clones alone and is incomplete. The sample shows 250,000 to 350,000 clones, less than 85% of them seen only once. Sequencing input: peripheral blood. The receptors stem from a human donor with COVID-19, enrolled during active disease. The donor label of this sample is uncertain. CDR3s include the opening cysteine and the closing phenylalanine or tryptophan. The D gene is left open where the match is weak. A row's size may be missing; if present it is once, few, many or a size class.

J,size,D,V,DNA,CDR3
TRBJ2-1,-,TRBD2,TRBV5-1,TGCGCCAGCAGCTTGGACATAGCGGGGCCCACCTACAATGAGCAGTTCTTC,CASSLDIAGPTYNEQFF
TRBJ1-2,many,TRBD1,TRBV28,TGTGCCAGCAGTTCGGCACGCCCGACAGGGGGTGACAACTATGGCTACACCTTC,CASSSARPTGGDNYGYTF
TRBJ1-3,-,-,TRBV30,TGTGCCTGGGGTCGGGGGTCTGGAAACACCATATATTTT,CAWGRGSGNTIYF
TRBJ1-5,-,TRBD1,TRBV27,TGTGCCAGCAGTTCCCGGACAGGGATAGGGCAGCCCCAGCATTTT,CASSSRTGIGQPQHF
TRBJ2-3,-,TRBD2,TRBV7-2,TGTGCCAGCAGCTCTAATAGCGGGGGGGAGGATACGCAGTATTTT,CASSSNSGGEDTQYF
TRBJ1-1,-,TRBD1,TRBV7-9,TGTGCCAGCAGTTGGGGACAGAGAGACACTGAAGCTTTCTTT,CASSWGQRDTEAFF
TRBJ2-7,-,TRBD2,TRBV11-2,TGTGCCAGCACCTTAGCGGGAGGTTCCTACGAGCAGTACTTC,CASTLAGGSYEQYF
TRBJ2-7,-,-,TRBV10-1,TGCGCCAGCAGTGAGTCCCTAGCCGACTCCTACGAGCAGTACTTC,CASSESLADSYEQYF
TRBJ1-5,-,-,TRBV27,TGTGCCAGCAGTTTACTCGGGGGCAATCAGCCCCAGCATTTT,CASSLLGGNQPQHF
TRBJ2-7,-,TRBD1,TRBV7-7,TGTGCTAGCAGCCGCGGACAGGAAAGCTCCTACGAGCAGTACTTC,CASSRGQESSYEQYF
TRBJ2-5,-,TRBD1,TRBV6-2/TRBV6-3,TGTGCCAGCAGTTACCTCCGACAGGGGAAGACCCAGTACTTC,CASSYLRQGKTQYF
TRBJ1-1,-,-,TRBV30,TGTGCCTGGAGGTCATCGGGGAAAGCTTTCTTT,CAWRSSGKAFF
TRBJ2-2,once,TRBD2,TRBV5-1,TGCGCCAGCAGCTTGACTAGCGCGGGCACCGGGGAGCTGTTTTTT,CASSLTSAGTGELFF
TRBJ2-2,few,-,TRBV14,TGTGCCAGCAGCCTACAGCAGTCGGGGGCCGGGGAGCTGTTTTTT,CASSLQQSGAGELFF
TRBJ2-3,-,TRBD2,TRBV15,TGTGCCACCAGCAGAGAACGACTAGCGGGAGCAGATACGCAGTATTTT,CATSRERLAGADTQYF
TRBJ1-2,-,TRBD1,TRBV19,TGTGCCAGTAGTCCTGGGACAGGGGGCCTCGGTGGCTACACCTTC,CASSPGTGGLGGYTF